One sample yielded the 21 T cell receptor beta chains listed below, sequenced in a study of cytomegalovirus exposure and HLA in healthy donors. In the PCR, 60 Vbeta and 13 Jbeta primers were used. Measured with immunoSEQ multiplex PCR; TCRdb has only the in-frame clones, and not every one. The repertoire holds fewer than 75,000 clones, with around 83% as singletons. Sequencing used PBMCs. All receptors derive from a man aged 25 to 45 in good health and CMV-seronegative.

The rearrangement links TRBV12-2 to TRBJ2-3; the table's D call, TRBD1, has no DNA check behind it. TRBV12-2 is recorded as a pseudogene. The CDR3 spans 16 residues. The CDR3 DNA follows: TGTGCAAGTCGCTTCCGGGACATCGCAAACACAGATACGCAGTATTTT. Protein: CASRFRDIANTDTQYF.

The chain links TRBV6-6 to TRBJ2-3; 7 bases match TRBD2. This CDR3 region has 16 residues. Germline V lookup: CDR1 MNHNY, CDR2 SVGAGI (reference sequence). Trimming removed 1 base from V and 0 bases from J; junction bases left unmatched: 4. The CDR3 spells CASSYFGGGSTDTQYF. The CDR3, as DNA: TGTGCCAGCAGTTACTTTGGCGGGGGTAGCACAGATACGCAGTATTTT.

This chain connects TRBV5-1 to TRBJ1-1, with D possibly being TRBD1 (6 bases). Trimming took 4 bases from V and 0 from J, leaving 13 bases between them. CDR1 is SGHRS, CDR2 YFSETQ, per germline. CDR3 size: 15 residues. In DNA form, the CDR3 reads TGCGCCAGCAGCCCTCTCGACAGGATGAACACTGAAGCTTTCTTT. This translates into CASSPLDRMNTEAFF. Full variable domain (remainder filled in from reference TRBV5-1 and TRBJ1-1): KAGVTQTPRYLIKTRGQQVTLSCSPISGHRSVSWYQQTPGQGLQFLFEYFSETQRNKGNFPGRFSGRQFSNSRSEMNVSTLELGDSALYLCASSPLDRMNTEAFFGQGTRLTVV.

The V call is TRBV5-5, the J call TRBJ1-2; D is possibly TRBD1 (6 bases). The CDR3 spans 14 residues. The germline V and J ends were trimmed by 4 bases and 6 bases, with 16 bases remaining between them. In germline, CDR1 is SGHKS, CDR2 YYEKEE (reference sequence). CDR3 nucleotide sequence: TGTGCCAGCAGCCACGTACAGGGTGTTGATGGCTACACCTTC. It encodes CASSHVQGVDGYTF.

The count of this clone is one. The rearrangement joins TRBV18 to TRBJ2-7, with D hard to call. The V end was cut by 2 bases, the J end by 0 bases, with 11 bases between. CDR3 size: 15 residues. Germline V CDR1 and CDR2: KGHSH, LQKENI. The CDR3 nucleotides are TGTGCCAGCTCACCAGGGCAGATAAGCTCCTACGAGCAGTACTTC. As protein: CASSPGQISSYEQYF.

CDR3 loop: CASSLLVLTDTQYF. The CDR3 DNA follows: TGTGCCAGCAGCTTATTAGTCCTCACAGATACGCAGTATTTT. The rearrangement joins TRBV7-2 to TRBJ2-3; the D is unclear. Trimming pared 2 bases from V and 2 bases from J, leaving 8 bases between. Per the germline V gene, CDR1 is SGHTA and CDR2 is FQGNSA. CDR3 length equals 14 residues. Using reference TRBV7-2 and TRBJ2-3 for the parts outside the CDR3, the full variable domain is GAGVSQSPSNKVTEKGKDVELRCDPISGHTALYWYRQSLGQGLEFLIYFQGNSAPDKSGLPSDRFSAERTGGSVSTLTIQRTQQEDSAVYLCASSLLVLTDTQYFGPGTRLTVL.

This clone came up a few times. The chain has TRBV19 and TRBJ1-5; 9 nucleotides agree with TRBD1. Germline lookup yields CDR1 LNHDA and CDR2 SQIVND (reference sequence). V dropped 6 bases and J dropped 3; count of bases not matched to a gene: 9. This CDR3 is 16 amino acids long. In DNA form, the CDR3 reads TGTGCCAGTAGCCCTAAGGGGGACAGGGACAATCAGCCCCAGCATTTT. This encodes CASSPKGDRDNQPQHF.

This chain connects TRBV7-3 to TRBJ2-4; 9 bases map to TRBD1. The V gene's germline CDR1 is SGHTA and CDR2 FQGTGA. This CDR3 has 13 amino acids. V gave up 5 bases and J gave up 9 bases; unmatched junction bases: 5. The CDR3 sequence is CASSGTGTGIQYF. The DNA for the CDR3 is TGTGCCAGCAGCGGGACAGGGACGGGCATTCAGTACTTC.

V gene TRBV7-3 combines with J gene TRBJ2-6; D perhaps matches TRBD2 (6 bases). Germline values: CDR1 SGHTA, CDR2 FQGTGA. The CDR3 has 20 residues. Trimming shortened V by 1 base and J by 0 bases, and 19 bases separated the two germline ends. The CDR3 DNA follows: TGTGCCAGCAGCTTAAGGGGAGGCGGACAACTCAGCTCTGGGGCCAACGTCCTGACTTTC. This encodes CASSLRGGGQLSSGANVLTF. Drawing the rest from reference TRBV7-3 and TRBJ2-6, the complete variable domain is GAGVSQTPSNKVTEKGKYVELRCDPISGHTALYWYRQSLGQGPEFLIYFQGTGAADDSGLPNDRFFAVRPEGSVSTLKIQRTERGDSAVYLCASSLRGGGQLSSGANVLTFGAGSRLTVL.

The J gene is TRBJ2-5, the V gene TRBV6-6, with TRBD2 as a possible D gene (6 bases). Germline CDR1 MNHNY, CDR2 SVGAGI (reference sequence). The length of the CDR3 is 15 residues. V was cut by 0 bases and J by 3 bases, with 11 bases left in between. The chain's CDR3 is CASSYSAGTEETQYF. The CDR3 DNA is TGTGCCAGCAGTTACTCGGCGGGGACCGAAGAGACCCAGTACTTC.

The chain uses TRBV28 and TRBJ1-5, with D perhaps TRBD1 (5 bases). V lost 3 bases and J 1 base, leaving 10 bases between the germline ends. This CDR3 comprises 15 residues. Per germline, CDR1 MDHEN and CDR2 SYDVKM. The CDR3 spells CASSLEGLSNQPQHF. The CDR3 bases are TGTGCCAGCAGTTTGGAGGGGCTAAGCAATCAGCCCCAGCATTTT.

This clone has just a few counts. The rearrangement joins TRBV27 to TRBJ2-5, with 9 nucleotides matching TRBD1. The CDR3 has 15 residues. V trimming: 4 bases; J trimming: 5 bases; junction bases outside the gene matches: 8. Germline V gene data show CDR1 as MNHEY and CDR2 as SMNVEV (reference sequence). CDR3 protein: CASSSGNRGRETQYF. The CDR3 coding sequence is TGTGCCAGCAGTTCCGGGAACAGGGGGCGGGAGACCCAGTACTTC.

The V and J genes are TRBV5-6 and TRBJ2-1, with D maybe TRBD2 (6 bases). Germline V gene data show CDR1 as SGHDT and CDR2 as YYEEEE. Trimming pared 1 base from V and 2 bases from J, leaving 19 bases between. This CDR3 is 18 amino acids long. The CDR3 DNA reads TGTGCCAGCAGCTTGAGGGGCGCTAGGCGGGATACCTACAATGAGCAGTTCTTC. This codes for CASSLRGARRDTYNEQFF.

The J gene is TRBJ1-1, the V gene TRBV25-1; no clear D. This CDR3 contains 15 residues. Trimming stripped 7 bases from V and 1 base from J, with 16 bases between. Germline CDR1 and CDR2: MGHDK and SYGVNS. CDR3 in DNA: TGTGCCAGCATTGTATCTAGACTACCGAACACTGAAGCTTTCTTT. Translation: CASIVSRLPNTEAFF.

The CDR3 loop reads CASTPSGTLGGRYF. DNA for the CDR3: TGTGCCAGCACCCCTAGCGGGACCCTAGGCGGTCGGTACTTC. The genes are TRBV6-6 and TRBJ2-7, with 9 positions matching TRBD2. This CDR3 spans 14 amino acids. V shed 7 bases, J shed 12 bases, and the junction held 16 bases outside the gene matches. Germline-derived CDR1 and CDR2 are MNHNY and SVGAGI (reference sequence).

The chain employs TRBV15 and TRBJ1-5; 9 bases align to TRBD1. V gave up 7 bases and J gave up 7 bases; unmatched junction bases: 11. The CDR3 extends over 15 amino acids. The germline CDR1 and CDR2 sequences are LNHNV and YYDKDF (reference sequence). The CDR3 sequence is CATTPYRDRVQPQHF. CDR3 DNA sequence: TGTGCCACCACCCCATACCGGGACAGGGTGCAGCCCCAGCATTTT.

The CDR3 spells CAWSGVVYNEQFF. CDR3 nucleotide sequence: TGTGCCTGGTCGGGGGTAGTATACAATGAGCAGTTCTTC. This rearrangement joins TRBV30 to TRBJ2-1, with D possibly matching TRBD2 (6 bases). V was shortened by 5 bases and J by 4 bases, with 12 bases between the two germline ends. Germline V gives CDR1 GTSNPN, CDR2 SVGIG (reference sequence). The CDR3 has 13 amino acids.

The CDR3 DNA reads as TGTGCCAGCAGCTTGAGGACAGCTAACTATGGCTACACCTTC. Amino acid sequence: CASSLRTANYGYTF. This chain connects TRBV13 to TRBJ1-2; the D gene is possibly TRBD1 (6 bases). The V gene's germline CDR1 is PRHDT and CDR2 FYEKMQ (reference sequence). The CDR3 loop spans 14 amino acids. V lost 3 bases and J 0 bases, leaving 8 bases between the germline ends.

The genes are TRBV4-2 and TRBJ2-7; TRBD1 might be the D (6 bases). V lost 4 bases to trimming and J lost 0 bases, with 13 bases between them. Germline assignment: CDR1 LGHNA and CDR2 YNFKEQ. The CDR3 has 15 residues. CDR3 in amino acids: CASSPRTASSYEQYF. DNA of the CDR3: TGTGCCAGCAGCCCTCGGACAGCGAGCTCCTACGAGCAGTACTTC.

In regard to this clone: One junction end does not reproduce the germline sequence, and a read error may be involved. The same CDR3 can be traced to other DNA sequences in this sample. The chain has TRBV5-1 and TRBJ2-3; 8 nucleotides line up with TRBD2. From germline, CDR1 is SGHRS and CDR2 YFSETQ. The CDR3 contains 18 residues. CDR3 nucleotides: TGTGCTAGCAGCTTGAGCCTAGCGGGCCTCTTAAGCACAGATACGCAGTATTTT. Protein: CASSLSLAGLLSTDTQYF.

DNA for the CDR3: TGTGCCACTACGGGACTAGCGAAAGAGACCCAGTACTTC. Its protein product is CATTGLAKETQYF. The V and J genes are TRBV19 and TRBJ2-5; 10 bases fit TRBD2. Germline values: CDR1 LNHDA, CDR2 SQIVND (reference sequence). CDR3 length: 13 amino acids. Trimming removed 10 bases from V and 3 bases from J; junction bases left unmatched: 5. Drawing the rest from reference TRBV19 and TRBJ2-5, the complete variable domain is DGGITQSPKYLFRKEGQNVTLSCEQNLNHDAMYWYRQDPGQGLRLIYYSQIVNDFQKGDIAEGYSVSREKKESFPLTVTSAQKNPTAFYLCATTGLAKETQYFGPGTRLLVL.